This is a list of T cell receptor beta chains from one sample in a study of cytomegalovirus exposure and HLA in healthy donors. TCRdb keeps only in-frame clones here, not all; method: immunoSEQ multiplex PCR. Here the sample spans around 37,000 clones, approximately 84% being singletons. The specimen sequenced was PBMCs. The source of these receptors is a man in his fifties in good health and CMV-seronegative. Each CDR3 is given with its conserved first and last residue. A D gene is named only where the DNA matches it firmly. Rows give clone size only sometimes, using once, few, many, or a class for an expanded clone.

v_gene	j_gene	abundance	d_gene	CDR3aa	CDR3nt
TRBV5-4	TRBJ2-3	.	.	CASSLGLAKSTDTQYF	TGTGCCAGCAGCTTGGGCCTAGCGAAGAGCACAGATACGCAGTATTTT
TRBV2	TRBJ2-1	.	.	CASRWADEQFF	TGTGCCAGCAGGTGGGCTGATGAGCAGTTCTTC
TRBV7-2	TRBJ2-7	medium-sized	TRBD1	CASRRGQEGDEQYF	TGTGCCAGCAGGAGGGGACAGGAGGGGGACGAGCAGTACTTC
TRBV7-9	TRBJ2-5	.	TRBD2	CASSLTAGDTETQYF	TGTGCCAGCAGCTTAACAGCGGGAGATACAGAGACCCAGTACTTC
TRBV7-3	TRBJ2-7	.	TRBD1	CASSLIGQGAGEQYF	TGTGCCAGCAGCTTAATTGGACAGGGGGCGGGCGAGCAGTACTTC
TRBV25-1	TRBJ1-2	.	.	CASSDQGDYGYTF	TGTGCCAGCAGTGATCAGGGCGACTATGGCTACACCTTC
TRBV6-4	TRBJ2-1	few	TRBD2	CATQGLAGVNEQFF	TGTGCCACCCAGGGACTAGCGGGAGTGAATGAGCAGTTCTTC
TRBV6-1	TRBJ1-5	few	.	CASSEVGLHQPQHF	TGTGCCAGCAGTGAAGTTGGCTTACATCAGCCCCAGCATTTT
TRBV18	TRBJ2-2	.	TRBD2	CASSTGLAVNTGELFF	TGTGCCAGCTCAACGGGACTAGCGGTAAACACCGGGGAGCTGTTTTTT
TRBV19	TRBJ2-3	.	.	CASSILGAVGSDTQYF	TGTGCCAGTAGTATTTTGGGGGCGGTCGGTTCAGATACGCAGTATTTT
TRBV19	TRBJ2-5	.	TRBD2	CASSTTSGMLETQYF	TGTGCCAGTAGTACGACTAGCGGGATGCTCGAGACCCAGTACTTC
TRBV7-3	TRBJ1-2	few	TRBD1	CASSPGQGANYGYTF	TGTGCCAGCAGCCCCGGACAGGGAGCTAACTATGGCTACACCTTC
TRBV7-2	TRBJ1-2	.	.	CASSPDSKLWGYTF	TGTGCCAGCAGCCCAGACAGTAAACTATGGGGCTACACCTTC
TRBV6-6	TRBJ2-2	.	.	CASSYFQTTGELFF	TGTGCCAGCAGTTACTTTCAGACTACCGGGGAGCTGTTTTTT
TRBV19	TRBJ2-1	once	TRBD2	CASSMSGGNNEQFF	TGTGCCAGTAGTATGAGCGGGGGAAACAATGAGCAGTTCTTC
TRBV6-5	TRBJ1-1	.	.	CASSYSIRGGVTEAFF	TGTGCCAGCAGTTATTCGATCAGGGGAGGGGTCACTGAAGCTTTCTTT
TRBV18	TRBJ2-1	.	.	CASSPPGDWSSYNEQFF	TGTGCCAGCTCACCACCGGGGGACTGGAGCTCCTACAATGAGCAGTTCTTC
TRBV11-3	TRBJ2-2	.	.	CASSIDTNTGELFF	TGTGCCAGCAGCATAGACACAAACACCGGGGAGCTGTTTTTT
TRBV7-2	TRBJ1-3	.	.	CASSLVVGGGSLGNTIYF	TGTGCCAGCAGCTTAGTTGTTGGGGGGGGGAGTCTTGGAAACACCATATATTTT
TRBV6-1	TRBJ1-5	.	.	CASSTGWVNQPQHF	TGTGCCAGCAGTACAGGGTGGGTGAATCAGCCCCAGCATTTT
TRBV10-3	TRBJ1-5	once	TRBD1	CAISEPTGTGDQPQHF	TGTGCCATCAGTGAGCCGACGGGGACAGGGGATCAGCCCCAGCATTTT
TRBV19	TRBJ1-5	once	.	CASSISGLRDFKPQHF	TGTGCCAGTAGTATCTCCGGGTTGAGGGATTTTAAGCCCCAGCATTTT
TRBV7-2	TRBJ2-3	.	.	CASSSASERTDTQYF	TGTGCCAGCAGCTCGGCTAGCGAACGCACAGATACGCAGTATTTT
TRBV5-6	TRBJ2-7	few	.	CASSLIGEQYF	TGTGCCAGCAGCCTCATCGGCGAGCAGTACTTC
TRBV6-5	TRBJ2-7	.	TRBD2	CASSGWTSLNEQYF	TGTGCCAGCAGTGGGTGGACTAGCCTAAACGAGCAGTACTTC